The 25 T cell receptor beta chains presented below share a single source sample, sequenced in a study of T cell responses to AZD1222 COVID-19 vaccine (dated by TCRdb to the early 2020s). Library generation was performed with the immunoSEQ multiplex PCR assay. Entries here come from immuneACCESS through TCRdb and include only in-frame sequences with V and J called. Some clones fail to appear in such tables; in the studies checked, an unresolved V gene covers under half of the shortfall, and the cause of the remainder is unknown. The sample yields 150,000 to 200,000 clones; approximately 90% were counted once. Around 1.6% of the sample goes to the ten largest clones. In the paper's terms, the time point label means: about 28 days (+/-7) after the second vaccine dose. Sequencing was performed on peripheral blood, taken 28 days after the second AZD1222 dose. These receptors were collected from an adult who received the AZD1222 COVID-19 vaccine.

The chain recombines TRBV18 with TRBJ1-1, with D unclear. The CDR3 spans 12 residues. The germline V and J ends were trimmed by 3 bases and 7 bases, with 9 bases remaining between them. CDR1 KGHSH and CDR2 LQKENI come from the germline V gene. The chain's CDR3 is CASSPVGIEAFF. The CDR3 DNA sequence: TGTGCCAGCTCACCGGTAGGGATTGAAGCTTTCTTT.

V usage is TRBV11-2 and J usage is TRBJ2-2; D ambiguous. The V end lost 8 bases, the J end lost 2 bases, and 9 bases lay between the germline ends. The CDR3 sequence is 13 residues long. Germline V gives CDR1 SGHAT, CDR2 FQNNGV. The CDR3 here is CASGMINTGELFF. The CDR3 DNA is TGTGCCAGCGGAATGATAAACACCGGGGAGCTGTTTTTT. The full variable domain, completed using reference TRBV11-2 and TRBJ2-2, is EAGVAQSPRYKIIEKRQSVAFWCNPISGHATLYWYQQILGQGPKLLIQFQNNGVVDDSQLPKDRFSAERLKGVDSTLKIQPAKLEDSAVYLCASGMINTGELFFGEGSRLTVL.

The gene calls are TRBV27 and TRBJ2-2; D might be TRBD1 (6 bases). The CDR3 is made up of 14 amino acids. Looked up from germline, CDR1 is MNHEY and CDR2 is SMNVEV (reference sequence). Deletions cut 4 bases from V and 6 bases from J, with 12 bases between. In DNA form, the CDR3 reads TGTGCCAGCAGTTGGGCAGGGGTCTCCGGGGAGCTGTTTTTT. The encoded protein is CASSWAGVSGELFF.

This clone was seen ten or more times. The chain combines TRBV27 with TRBJ2-3, with 13 bases lining up with TRBD2. This CDR3 region has 17 residues. Germline-derived CDR1 and CDR2 are MNHEY and SMNVEV (reference sequence). The trim removed 6 bases at V and 3 bases at J, leaving 9 bases unmatched. CDR3 loop: CASRLAGGPQGTDTQYF. DNA of the CDR3: TGTGCCAGCAGACTAGCGGGGGGGCCTCAGGGGACAGATACGCAGTATTTT.

This clone was recorded only once. The chain combines TRBV10-3 with TRBJ2-3; D perhaps matches TRBD1 (6 bases). The V end was cut by 6 bases, the J end by 5 bases, with 6 bases between. Germline CDR1 and CDR2: ENHRY and SYGVKD. This CDR3 contains 11 residues. In DNA form, the CDR3 reads TGTGCCATCAGCAGGGGAGATACGCAGTATTTT. It specifies CAISRGDTQYF.

The chain is built from TRBV7-2 and TRBJ2-1; D may be TRBD1 (6 bases). This CDR3 is built from 16 residues. Trimming removed 2 bases at V and 2 bases at J, with 13 bases between. CDR1 and CDR2 (germline): SGHTA, FQGNSA. CDR3 sequence reads: CASSLTPGTPYNEQFF. The CDR3 bases are TGTGCCAGCAGCTTAACCCCCGGGACACCCTACAATGAGCAGTTCTTC.

The chain recombines TRBV18 with TRBJ2-2; 7 bases are a match to TRBD1. V gave up 4 bases and J gave up 6 bases; unmatched junction bases: 11. The CDR3 consists of 16 residues. CDR1 is KGHSH and CDR2 is LQKENI in the germline V gene. The CDR3 reads CASSRLTGPGSGELFF. CDR3 DNA: TGTGCCAGCTCACGTTTGACAGGGCCGGGATCCGGGGAGCTGTTTTTT.

This chain joins TRBV15 and TRBJ2-3, with 9 nucleotides matching TRBD2. Trimming took 1 base from V and 2 from J; bases not matched to a gene: 4. Germline values: CDR1 LNHNV, CDR2 YYDKDF (reference sequence). The CDR3 sequence is 16 residues long. The CDR3 nucleotides are TGTGCCACCAGCAGAGTAGGCGGGGGGGACACAGATACGCAGTATTTT. This translates into CATSRVGGGDTDTQYF. Together with reference TRBV15 and TRBJ2-3, the CDR3 gives the full variable domain: DAMVIQNPRYQVTQFGKPVTLSCSQTLNHNVMYWYQQKSSQAPKLLFHYYDKDFNNEADTPDNFQSRRPNTSFCFLDIRSPGLGDTAMYLCATSRVGGGDTDTQYFGPGTRLTVL.

V usage is TRBV7-9 and J usage is TRBJ2-1; D gene ambiguous. Deletions cut 1 base from V and 7 bases from J, with 8 bases between. CDR3 length: 13 residues. Per the germline V gene, CDR1 is SEHNR and CDR2 is FQNEAQ (reference sequence). In nucleotides, the CDR3 is TGTGCCAGCAGCTTAGGCCGGTGGAATGAGCAGTTCTTC. It specifies CASSLGRWNEQFF.

The chain uses TRBV29-1 and TRBJ2-1; TRBD2 matches at 12 bases. Germline CDR1 and CDR2: SQVTM and ANQGSEA. The CDR3 covers 14 residues. V shed 3 bases, J shed 9 bases, and the junction held 6 bases outside the gene matches. CDR3 nucleotides: TGCAGCGTTGATTCGACTAGCGGGAGCGGTGAGCAGTTCTTC. This gives the protein CSVDSTSGSGEQFF.

The genes are TRBV19 and TRBJ2-7, with D perhaps assigned TRBD1 or TRBD2 (5 bases each). The germline CDR1 and CDR2 sequences are LNHDA and SQIVND (reference sequence). Trimming left V 0 bases short and J 4 bases short, with 10 bases between. This CDR3 region has 14 residues. CDR3: CASSIDVRGYEQYF. Here the CDR3 DNA reads TGTGCCAGTAGTATAGACGTGAGGGGTTACGAGCAGTACTTC. Combining the CDR3 with reference TRBV19 and TRBJ2-7 gives the whole variable domain DGGITQSPKYLFRKEGQNVTLSCEQNLNHDAMYWYRQDPGQGLRLIYYSQIVNDFQKGDIAEGYSVSREKKESFPLTVTSAQKNPTAFYLCASSIDVRGYEQYFGPGTRLTVT.

This clone appeared once. This chain uses TRBV18 with TRBJ1-2; D is undetermined. V lost 3 bases and J 3 bases, leaving 14 bases between the germline ends. Germline V gene lookup returns CDR1 KGHSH and CDR2 LQKENI. The CDR3 contains 15 residues. CDR3 nucleotides: TGTGCCAGCTCACCCGACCGGGGTGATGACTATGGCTACACCTTC. Protein sequence: CASSPDRGDDYGYTF.

Notes on this clone: The DNA is omitted, as the CDR3 cannot be located on it reliably, and the CDR3 follows TCRdb's listing. This rearrangement joins TRBV6-5 to TRBJ2-3; the DNA was not used to check the table's D call, TRBD1. Both ends counted, the CDR3 spans 14 residues. CDR1 and CDR2 (germline): MNHEY, SVGAGI. Here the CDR3 reads CASILDTITDTQYF.

CDR3 coding DNA: TGTGCCAGCAGCCCCCAGACAGGGTTCTACGAGCAGTACTTC. Translation: CASSPQTGFYEQYF. The chain joins TRBV9 to TRBJ2-7; 7 bases line up with TRBD1. Trimming at V came to 4 bases and at J to 3 bases, leaving 7 bases not matched to a gene. The CDR3 loop spans 14 amino acids. Germline CDR1 is SGDLS and CDR2 is YYNGEE.

The J gene is TRBJ2-1, the V gene TRBV4-1, with 9 bases identical to TRBD2. The junction had 3 bases not matched to a gene; V was cut back by 3 bases and J by 3 bases. Germline-derived CDR1 and CDR2 are MGHRA and YSYEKL. The CDR3 length is 15 residues. CDR3 coding DNA: TGCGCCAGCAGCCAGGGTAGCGGGAGCTACAATGAGCAGTTCTTC. Translation gives CASSQGSGSYNEQFF.

For the CDR3, the DNA is TGTGCCAGCAGCTTAAGGGTCAGCTCTGGAAACACCATATATTTT. It encodes CASSLRVSSGNTIYF. The chain joins TRBV7-9 to TRBJ1-3; no clear D. V lost 2 bases to trimming and J lost 0 bases, with 8 bases between them. The CDR3 loop spans 15 amino acids. Germline V CDR1 and CDR2: SEHNR, FQNEAQ (reference sequence).

The rearrangement links TRBV5-1 to TRBJ2-5, with TRBD2 as a possible D gene (6 bases). Germline V lookup: CDR1 SGHRS, CDR2 YFSETQ. Trimming left V 0 bases short and J 5 bases short, with 8 bases between. CDR3 length: 13 residues. The CDR3 DNA reads TGCGCCAGCAGCTTGGTGGGAGGTGAGACCCAGTACTTC. It is translated as CASSLVGGETQYF.

This chain links TRBV5-5 with TRBJ2-2; D uncertain. Trimming removed 2 bases at V and 3 bases at J, with 11 bases between. Germline assignment: CDR1 SGHKS and CDR2 YYEKEE (reference sequence). This CDR3 comprises 15 residues. The CDR3: CASSFRPADTGELFF. The CDR3, as DNA: TGTGCCAGCAGCTTCCGGCCCGCGGACACCGGGGAGCTGTTTTTT.

The rearrangement uses TRBV11-2 and TRBJ2-5, with TRBD2 matching over 12 bases. This CDR3 is built from 15 residues. Looked up from germline, CDR1 is SGHAT and CDR2 is FQNNGV. J lost 4 bases, V lost 5 bases, and 5 bases had no gene match. CDR3 nucleotide sequence: TGTGCCAGCAGCGCTAGCGGGAGGGAGGGAGAGACCCAGTACTTC. Translation gives CASSASGREGETQYF.

The rearrangement joins TRBV2 to TRBJ2-2; D is possibly TRBD1 (6 bases). V was clipped by 6 bases and J by 1 base, with 9 bases between them. The CDR3 totals 14 residues. The V gene's germline CDR1 is SNHLY and CDR2 FYNNEI. The CDR3 spells CASRLTGNTGELFF. The CDR3 nucleotides read TGTGCCAGCAGGCTGACAGGGAACACCGGGGAGCTGTTTTTT.

This chain's CDR3 is CASRRQGTELLGETQYF. The CDR3 region has the DNA TGTGCCAGCAGACGGCAGGGGACCGAACTCCTGGGGGAGACCCAGTACTTC. The chain carries TRBV5-6 and TRBJ2-5; D is perhaps TRBD1 (6 bases). The CDR3 is 17 amino acids. Germline assignment: CDR1 SGHDT and CDR2 YYEEEE. V lost 5 bases and J lost 5, with 25 bases in between. The variable domain in full, with the rest retrieved from reference TRBV5-6 and TRBJ2-5, is DAGVTQSPTHLIKTRGQQVTLRCSPKSGHDTVSWYQQALGQGPQFIFQYYEEEERQRGNFPDRFSGHQFPNYSSELNVNALLLGDSALYLCASRRQGTELLGETQYFGPGTRLLVL.

CDR3 residues: CASSQRGWGANTEAFF. The CDR3 region has the DNA TGTGCCAGCAGCCAGAGGGGATGGGGGGCGAACACTGAAGCTTTCTTT. The chain employs TRBV7-8 and TRBJ1-1; a weak D match, TRBD1 (6 bases). This CDR3 comprises 16 residues. Germline CDR1 and CDR2: SGHVS and FQNEAQ. The V gene lost 5 bases and the J gene lost 1 base, with 17 bases spanning the gap.

V is TRBV7-9 and J is TRBJ1-2; 7 bases are shared with TRBD1. Unmatched junction bases numbered 8, after V lost 4 bases and J lost 3 bases. Germline CDR1 and CDR2: SEHNR and FQNEAQ (reference sequence). The CDR3 is 15 residues long. CDR3 nucleotides: TGTGCCAGCAGCTCCCCAAGTCAGGGGGACTATGGCTACACCTTC. It translates to CASSSPSQGDYGYTF.

V and J are TRBV27 and TRBJ1-1; D unclear. Per the germline V gene, CDR1 is MNHEY and CDR2 is SMNVEV (reference sequence). V was shortened by 3 bases and J by 1 base, with 6 bases between the two germline ends. This CDR3 contains 13 residues. CDR3 residues: CASSFVWNTEAFF. CDR3 in DNA: TGTGCCAGCAGTTTTGTGTGGAACACTGAAGCTTTCTTT.

V and J are TRBV7-9 and TRBJ1-1, with D perhaps matching TRBD1 (6 bases). Germline V CDR1 and CDR2: SEHNR, FQNEAQ (reference sequence). The CDR3 loop spans 14 amino acids. Between the trimmed V and J ends, which lost 1 base and 5 bases, there was a span of 11 bases. CDR3 nucleotide sequence: TGTGCCAGCAGCTTAGTAGGGGGTAGTACTGAAGCTTTCTTT. As protein: CASSLVGGSTEAFF.